Listed here are 11 T cell receptor beta chains from one sample, sequenced in a study of cytomegalovirus exposure and HLA in healthy donors. This PCR relied on a set of 60 Vbeta primers and 13 Jbeta primers. Repertoires were generated with immunoSEQ multiplex PCR, while TCRdb's copy carries only in-frame clones and drops some. The sample carries fewer than 150,000 clones, 77% recorded once. The material sequenced was PBMCs. Receptor source: a woman in her 50s in good health and CMV-seronegative.

This CDR3 is CASSYTTGGYTF. CDR3 DNA: TGTGCCAGCAGTTACACGACAGGGGGCTACACCTTC. The V gene is TRBV6-5, the J gene TRBJ1-2; 7 nucleotides align to TRBD1. Germline V gene sequence: CDR1 MNHEY, CDR2 SVGAGI. CDR3 length: 12 amino acids. V gave up 2 bases and J gave up 8 bases; unmatched junction bases: 2.

The genes are TRBV6-1 and TRBJ2-6, with no clear D. The germline V gene has CDR1 MNHNS and CDR2 SASEGT. V shed 4 bases and J shed 0 bases, with 7 bases lying between them. This CDR3 region has 15 residues. In DNA, the CDR3 is TGTGCCAGCAGTGGGGCCTTCTCTGGGGCCAACGTCCTGACTTTC. This gives the protein CASSGAFSGANVLTF.

This chain joins TRBV18 and TRBJ2-7; TRBD2 aligns across 14 bases. CDR1 KGHSH and CDR2 LQKENI come from the germline V gene. J was trimmed by 10 bases and V by 4 bases; bases with no gene match: 9. The CDR3 extends over 15 amino acids. CDR3 nucleotides: TGTGCCAGCTCACAACCGGGACTAGCGGGGGTGTTACAGTACTTC. Translation gives CASSQPGLAGVLQYF.

This sequence joins TRBV7-2 and TRBJ2-4; TRBD1 is a possible D gene (6 bases). Per germline, CDR1 SGHTA and CDR2 FQGNSA. CDR3 length: 16 residues. V lost 5 bases and J lost 2, with 16 bases in between. CDR3 sequence (DNA): TGTGCCAGCAGCCCTGAATTGGGGGCTCCCAAAAACATTCAGTACTTC. This encodes CASSPELGAPKNIQYF.

The rearrangement uses TRBV6-6 and TRBJ2-1; 10 bases agree with TRBD2. The CDR3 extends over 15 amino acids. Unmatched junction bases numbered 6, after V lost 2 bases and J lost 8 bases. Germline CDR1 MNHNY, CDR2 SVGAGI (reference sequence). CDR3 coding DNA: TGTGCCAGCAGTTACCTAGCGGGGGCCCAACATGAGCAGTTCTTC. It translates to CASSYLAGAQHEQFF.

V gene TRBV4-1 combines with J gene TRBJ2-2; TRBD2 aligns across 8 bases. J was trimmed by 6 bases and V by 0 bases; bases with no gene match: 6. This CDR3 spans 16 amino acids. Germline CDR1 is MGHRA and CDR2 is YSYEKL. CDR3 in DNA: TGCGCCAGCAGCCAAGATCGCGGGGGGCCGGCCGGGGAGCTGTTTTTT. Its protein product is CASSQDRGGPAGELFF.

The chain is built from TRBV7-9 and TRBJ2-7; 7 bases line up with TRBD2. V dropped 7 bases and J dropped 2; count of bases not matched to a gene: 11. The length of the CDR3 is 15 residues. Germline lookup yields CDR1 SEHNR and CDR2 FQNEAQ (reference sequence). CDR3 in amino acids: CASTKGGGGTYEQYF. The DNA for the CDR3 is TGTGCCAGCACCAAGGGTGGCGGGGGAACCTACGAGCAGTACTTC.

V and J are TRBV4-1 and TRBJ2-7; no firm D call. CDR3 length equals 13 residues. V gave up 1 base and J gave up 1 base, with 5 bases separating them. Germline loops: CDR1 MGHRA, CDR2 YSYEKL. CDR3: CASSQGSSYEQYF. In DNA, the CDR3 is TGCGCCAGCAGCCAAGGCAGTTCCTACGAGCAGTACTTC.

The chain couples TRBV15 to TRBJ2-7; TRBD1 is a possible D gene (5 bases). The CDR3 length is 12 residues. Trimming removed 4 bases from V and 7 bases from J, with 11 bases in between. The V gene's germline CDR1 is LNHNV and CDR2 YYDKDF (reference sequence). The CDR3: CATSTLDSEQYF. In DNA form, the CDR3 reads TGTGCCACCAGCACCCTCGACAGTGAGCAGTACTTC.

This clone was observed once. This chain links TRBV5-5 with TRBJ1-1; weak D call: TRBD1 (5 bases). With 1 base removed from V and 6 bases from J, the gap between germline ends came to 10 bases. The V gene's germline CDR1 is SGHKS and CDR2 YYEKEE (reference sequence). The CDR3 totals 13 residues. The DNA for the CDR3 is TGTGCCAGCAGCTTGCCGGGGGACCCTGAAGCTTTCTTT. Protein sequence: CASSLPGDPEAFF.

This clone was seen more than once but under ten times. The rearrangement links TRBV7-3 to TRBJ1-6; perhaps TRBD1 as D (5 bases). V dropped 1 base and J dropped 9 bases, with 13 bases sitting between them. CDR3 length: 15 amino acids. Looked up from germline, CDR1 is SGHTA and CDR2 is FQGTGA. The CDR3 DNA reads TGTGCCAGCAGCTTAAGCGCCAACGGGGGTTCACCCCTCCACTTT. Protein: CASSLSANGGSPLHF.